The present entry profiles one TCR beta chain with its context. No antigen is known for it. This CDR3 has 14 amino acids. The germline gives CDR1 SGDLS, CDR2 YYNGEE. V was pared by 7 bases and J by 6 bases, with 7 bases of the junction left unmatched. This entry belongs to a study of T cell responses to AZD1222 COVID-19 vaccine. Study at large: Timing groups of about 4 and about 12 weeks for second doses were pooled. General study results and limits: Only six people who got AZD1222 tested seropositive at baseline.

This table comes from immunoSEQ multiplex PCR, and its TCRdb copy is limited to in-frame clones, with some not included. There are roughly 120,000 clones in the sample; 81% occur only once, and roughly 5% lies in the top ten. This TCR came from an adult in good health. The chain links TRBV9 to TRBJ1-5; 10 bases are a match to TRBD1. Sequencing was performed on peripheral blood, taken on day 0 of AZD1222 vaccination. This CDR3 reads CASGPGQGIQPQHF. The CDR3 DNA reads as TGTGCCAGCGGACCGGGACAGGGGATTCAGCCCCAGCATTTT.